This is a list of T cell receptor beta chains from one sample in a study of blood T cell repertoires in COVID-19. Only in-frame clones appear in the TCRdb table, and some are missing; sequencing was by immunoSEQ multiplex PCR. The sample consists of approximately 220,000 clones, more than 80% of them appearing once. Sequencing was performed on peripheral blood. These receptors originate from a woman older than 75 with acute or convalescent COVID-19. Both conserved end residues are part of each CDR3. D genes are given only for firm matches. Rows may omit the clone size; those that give it use once, few, many or a size class.

V	J	size	D	CDR3	DNA
TRBV11-1	TRBJ1-6	few	NA	CASSLGVQGPLHF	TGTGCCAGCAGCTTAGGTGTCCAGGGACCCCTCCACTTT
TRBV9	TRBJ2-3	once	NA	CASSPRRGNRTDTQYF	TGTGCCAGCAGCCCCCGCCGGGGGAATCGCACAGATACGCAGTATTTT
TRBV19	TRBJ1-4	NA	TRBD1	CASSEGTGIIEKLFF	TGTGCCAGTAGTGAAGGGACAGGGATAATAGAAAAACTGTTTTTT
TRBV28	TRBJ2-1	NA	TRBD2	CASSTLAGVDGGEFF	TGTGCCAGCAGTACCTTAGCGGGAGTCGACGGGGGGGAGTTCTTC
TRBV4-3	TRBJ1-3	NA	NA	CASSSSPGTGNTIYF	TGCGCCAGCAGCTCAAGCCCGGGGACTGGAAACACCATATATTTT
TRBV11-3	TRBJ2-2	NA	TRBD2	CASSLPAGGNTGELFF	TGTGCCAGCAGCTTACCAGCGGGGGGCAATACCGGGGAGCTGTTTTTT
TRBV3-1/TRBV3-2	TRBJ2-1	NA	TRBD2	CASSQGTSGKQFF	TGTGCCAGCAGCCAAGGGACTAGCGGGAAGCAGTTCTTC
TRBV4-2	TRBJ2-7	NA	NA	CASSQGAAGPSYEQYF	TGTGCCAGCAGCCAAGGGGCGGCGGGTCCCTCCTACGAGCAGTACTTC
TRBV7-9	TRBJ2-5	NA	TRBD2	CASSFTGLAGKTQYF	TGTGCCAGCAGCTTCACCGGACTAGCCGGGAAGACCCAGTACTTC
TRBV5-4	TRBJ2-1	NA	TRBD2	CASSFGGSILGNEQFF	TGTGCCAGCAGCTTCGGCGGGAGCATCTTGGGCAATGAGCAGTTCTTC
TRBV19	TRBJ2-2	NA	NA	CASREGGTTYTGELFF	TGTGCCAGTAGAGAAGGGGGGACTACCTACACCGGGGAGCTGTTTTTT
TRBV5-1	TRBJ2-1	NA	TRBD2	CASSLAAGVAYNEQFF	TGCGCCAGCAGCTTGGCAGCGGGAGTAGCCTACAATGAGCAGTTCTTC
TRBV21-1	TRBJ1-4	NA	NA	CASSKAMGQGVTNEKLFF	TGTGCCAGCAGCAAAGCAATGGGACAGGGGGTAACTAATGAAAAACTGTTTTTT
TRBV24-1	TRBJ1-3	NA	TRBD1	CATSDSGWTGSGNTIYF	TGTGCCACCAGTGATTCGGGTTGGACAGGGTCTGGAAACACCATATATTTT
TRBV6-7	TRBJ2-7	NA	NA	CASSYGCGLTYEQYF	TGTGCCAGCAGTTACGGGTGCGGGCTTACCTACGAGCAGTACTTC
TRBV28	TRBJ1-3	few	NA	CASIGAGQLFSGNTIYF	TGTGCCAGCATTGGGGCGGGGCAGCTCTTCTCTGGAAACACCATATATTTT
TRBV7-9	TRBJ1-1	once	NA	CASRETGGIEAFF	TGTGCCAGCAGGGAGACGGGGGGCATTGAAGCTTTCTTT
TRBV28	TRBJ2-1	NA	TRBD2	CASTLSRREGGEQFF	TGTGCCAGCACCCTCAGTAGGCGGGAGGGGGGTGAGCAGTTCTTC
TRBV27	TRBJ2-3	NA	TRBD2	CASRRLAGGNTQYF	TGTGCCAGCAGGAGGCTAGCGGGAGGGAATACGCAGTATTTT
TRBV5-1	TRBJ1-1	NA	NA	CASSLVSENTEAFF	TGCGCCAGCAGCTTGGTGAGTGAGAACACTGAAGCTTTCTTT
TRBV7-2	TRBJ2-7	NA	TRBD1	CASSQGQASSYEQYF	TGTGCCAGCAGCCAGGGACAGGCTAGCTCCTACGAGCAGTACTTC
TRBV27	TRBJ2-1	NA	TRBD1	CASSLLRDRGLNEQFF	TGTGCCAGCAGTTTACTACGGGACAGGGGGCTCAATGAGCAGTTCTTC
TRBV9	TRBJ2-3	NA	TRBD2	CASSVGGFSGGWTDTQYF	TGTGCCAGCAGCGTAGGGGGGTTCAGCGGGGGCTGGACAGATACGCAGTATTTT
TRBV5-1	TRBJ2-1	once	NA	CASSLDRLNEQFF	TGCGCCAGCAGCTTGGATCGTCTCAATGAGCAGTTCTTC
TRBV7-9	TRBJ1-2	NA	TRBD1	CASTQMGQIDYGYTF	TGTGCCAGCACCCAAATGGGACAGATAGACTATGGCTACACCTTC
TRBV7-3	TRBJ2-2	NA	TRBD1	CASSEGGQGYTGELFF	TGTGCCAGCAGCGAGGGGGGACAGGGATACACCGGGGAGCTGTTTTTT
TRBV10-3	TRBJ1-1	NA	NA	CAISPGQNTEAFF	TGTGCCATCAGCCCGGGACAGAACACTGAAGCTTTCTTT
TRBV18	TRBJ1-2	many	NA	CASSPPARGAGGYTF	TGTGCCAGCTCACCACCCGCACGGGGTGCTGGTGGCTACACCTTC
TRBV6-5	TRBJ2-7	NA	TRBD1	CASSSRTGSSYEQYF	TGTGCCAGCAGTTCCCGGACAGGGAGCTCCTACGAGCAGTACTTC
TRBV5-1	TRBJ2-1	NA	NA	CASSSEPGSPSNEQFF	TGCGCCAGCAGCTCGGAACCAGGGTCCCCATCCAATGAGCAGTTCTTC
TRBV19	TRBJ1-4	NA	NA	CASSRGLREKLFF	TGTGCCAGTAGTCGGGGGTTAAGGGAAAAACTGTTTTTT
TRBV19	TRBJ1-1	NA	TRBD1	CASRVGTGGLEAFF	TGTGCCAGTAGGGTCGGGACAGGGGGCCTTGAAGCTTTCTTT
TRBV24-1	TRBJ1-4	few	TRBD1	CATSDPTGEGATNEKLFF	TGTGCCACCAGTGATCCTACAGGGGAAGGAGCAACTAATGAAAAACTGTTTTTT
TRBV4-3	TRBJ2-7	NA	NA	CASSRAWAGYEQYF	TGCGCCAGCAGCCGCGCCTGGGCCGGCTACGAGCAGTACTTC
TRBV30	TRBJ2-5	once	TRBD1	CAWRDRGQETQYF	TGTGCCTGGAGGGACAGGGGACAAGAGACCCAGTACTTC